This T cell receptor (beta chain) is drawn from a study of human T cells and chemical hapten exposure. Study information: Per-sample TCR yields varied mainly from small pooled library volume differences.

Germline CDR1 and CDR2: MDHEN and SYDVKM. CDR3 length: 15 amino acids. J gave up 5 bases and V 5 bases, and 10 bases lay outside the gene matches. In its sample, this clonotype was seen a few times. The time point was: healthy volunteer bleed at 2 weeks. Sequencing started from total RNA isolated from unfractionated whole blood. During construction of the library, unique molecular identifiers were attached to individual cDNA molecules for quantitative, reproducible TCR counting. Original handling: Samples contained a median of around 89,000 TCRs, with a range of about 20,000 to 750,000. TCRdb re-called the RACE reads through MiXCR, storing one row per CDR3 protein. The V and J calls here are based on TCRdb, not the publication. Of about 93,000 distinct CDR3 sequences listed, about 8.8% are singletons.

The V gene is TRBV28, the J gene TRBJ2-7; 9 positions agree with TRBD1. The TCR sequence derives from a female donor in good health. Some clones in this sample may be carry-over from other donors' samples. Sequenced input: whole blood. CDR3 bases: TGTGCCAGCAGTGGCGGGGACAGGGTGGTTGACGAGCAGTACTTC. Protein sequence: CASSGGDRVVDEQYF.